This TCR beta chain was identified in a study of cytomegalovirus exposure and HLA in healthy donors. Study outcomes and limitations: The classifier reportedly diagnosed cytomegalovirus status with high sensitivity and specificity. DRB1 showed the most TCR associations and HLA-C the fewest in a later analysis, as rates varied by HLA locus.

The CDR3 consists of 17 residues. The V segment lost 4 bases and the J segment 3 bases; nucleotides outside the gene matches: 9. Germline lookup yields CDR1 SGHNT and CDR2 YYREEE (reference sequence). For this clone: Antigen: not known.

Healthy bone marrow donors made up the donors. The PCR made use of 60 Vbeta and 13 Jbeta primers. Some clones are missing from TCRdb's copy, which holds only in-frame ones; the method was immunoSEQ multiplex PCR. The sample holds 100,000 to 150,000 clones, 76% seen once. The chain carries TRBV5-4 and TRBJ2-4; 11 bases map to TRBD2. Sequencing was done on a sample of PBMCs. The TCR was taken from a female donor in good health and CMV-seropositive. The CDR3 sequence is CASSREASGRYKNIQYF. CDR3 nucleotides: TGTGCCAGCAGCCGGGAGGCTAGCGGGAGGTACAAAAACATTCAGTACTTC.